The 11 T cell receptor beta chains reported below all come from one sample, sequenced in a study of early T cells in non-severe SARS-CoV-2 infection. TCRdb called the 5' RACE reads again in MiXCR, with one record for every CDR3 protein. The sample shows 100,000 to 150,000 distinct CDR3 sequences, around 14% of them seen only once. Sequences were obtained from whole blood. These receptors were taken from an adult who was a healthcare worker with PCR-confirmed SARS-CoV-2 infection or an uninfected control (not recorded which).

The rearrangement joins TRBV7-9 to TRBJ2-7; D unclear. CDR1 and CDR2 (germline): SEHNR, FQNEAQ (reference sequence). Trimming stripped 0 bases from V and 0 bases from J, with 15 bases between. The CDR3 covers 17 residues. CDR3 DNA: TGTGCCAGCAGCTTAGCAATGGGCCCCCTTCGCTCCTACGAGCAGTACTTC. This sequence encodes CASSLAMGPLRSYEQYF. Complete variable domain (other parts from reference TRBV7-9 and TRBJ2-7): DTGVSQNPRHKITKRGQNVTFRCDPISEHNRLYWYRQTLGQGPEFLTYFQNEAQLEKSRLLSDRFSAERPKGSFSTLEIQRTEQGDSAMYLCASSLAMGPLRSYEQYFGPGTRLTVT.

V is TRBV5-1 and J is TRBJ1-2; 7 bases align to TRBD1. Germline V lookup: CDR1 SGHRS, CDR2 YFSETQ. Trimming took 1 base from V and 3 from J; bases not matched to a gene: 3. The CDR3 length is 14 residues. CDR3 nucleotide sequence: TGCGCCAGCAGCTTGCGACAGGGCCACTATGGCTACACCTTC. It codes for CASSLRQGHYGYTF.

This clonotype was counted many times. This chain joins TRBV12-3 or TRBV12-4 and TRBJ1-2; possibly TRBD1 for D (5 bases). The CDR3 sequence is 13 residues long. V dropped 3 bases and J dropped 4 bases, with 9 bases sitting between them. The CDR3 reads CASSFSQVYGYTF. The CDR3 DNA sequence: TGTGCCAGCAGTTTTTCACAGGTCTATGGCTACACCTTC.

This chain joins TRBV30 and TRBJ2-2, with 8 positions matching TRBD1. V dropped 4 bases and J dropped 4; count of bases not matched to a gene: 5. From germline, CDR1 is GTSNPN and CDR2 SVGIG (reference sequence). The CDR3 runs 14 residues. CDR3 in amino acids: CAWIQGAGTGELFF. Here the CDR3 DNA reads TGTGCCTGGATTCAGGGGGCCGGCACCGGGGAGCTGTTTTTT.

This clonotype was detected ten times or more. The V call is TRBV30, the J call TRBJ1-3; D remains ambiguous. The CDR3 covers 13 residues. V shed 1 base and J shed 3 bases, with 7 bases lying between them. Germline V gene data show CDR1 as GTSNPN and CDR2 as SVGIG (reference sequence). The CDR3 DNA sequence: TGTGCCTGGAGTGAGGGTGGTGGAAACACCATATATTTT. Amino acid sequence: CAWSEGGGNTIYF.

The rearrangement links TRBV7-9 to TRBJ2-3, with 11 bases fitting TRBD2. V dropped 5 bases and J dropped 2; count of bases not matched to a gene: 6. The CDR3 is made up of 16 amino acids. CDR1 SEHNR and CDR2 FQNEAQ come from the germline V gene (reference sequence). The chain's CDR3 is CASSPRLAGHTDTQYF. For the CDR3, the DNA is TGTGCCAGCAGCCCTCGACTAGCGGGGCACACAGATACGCAGTATTTT.

The rearrangement uses TRBV4-2 and TRBJ1-1; D ambiguous. The germline gives CDR1 LGHNA, CDR2 YNFKEQ. V gave up 0 bases and J gave up 11 bases, with 19 bases separating them. The CDR3 sequence is 15 residues long. In DNA, the CDR3 is TGTGCCAGCAGCCAAGACCTGGCGACAAACACCCGGGCTTTCTTT. As protein: CASSQDLATNTRAFF.

This clonotype was counted many times. The V gene is TRBV5-4, the J gene TRBJ2-7; the match to TRBD1 covers 8 bases. With V trimmed by 3 bases and J by 3 bases, 8 bases remained unmatched. This CDR3 has 15 amino acids. Germline assignment: CDR1 SGHNT and CDR2 YYREEE (reference sequence). Here the CDR3 DNA reads TGTGCCAGCAGCTCACCGGGACAGGCCCTCTACGAGCAGTACTTC. This encodes CASSSPGQALYEQYF.

This clonotype was counted at least ten times. The chain joins TRBV5-5 to TRBJ1-2; 10 nucleotides align to TRBD1. The CDR3 has 15 amino acids. Germline assignment: CDR1 SGHKS and CDR2 YYEKEE (reference sequence). With 4 bases clipped from V and 5 bases from J, the junction kept 8 bases outside the gene matches. The CDR3 is CASSLPGQGLYGYTF. In DNA, the CDR3 is TGTGCCAGCAGCCTGCCGGGACAGGGGTTGTATGGCTACACCTTC.

The chain carries TRBV29-1 and TRBJ1-1; a possible D gene is TRBD1 (5 bases). This CDR3 has 18 amino acids. Germline-derived CDR1 and CDR2 are SQVTM and ANQGSEA. V was trimmed by 0 bases and J by 1 base, leaving 21 bases between them. The CDR3 region is CSVEEGGWRRDENTEAFF. The CDR3 DNA follows: TGCAGCGTTGAAGAAGGAGGGTGGCGGAGGGACGAGAACACTGAAGCTTTCTTT.

The chain employs TRBV3-1 and TRBJ1-1, with no clear D. V dropped 1 base and J dropped 3 bases, with 15 bases sitting between them. The CDR3 spans 16 residues. Germline assignment: CDR1 LGHDT and CDR2 YNNKEL (reference sequence). CDR3 coding DNA: TGTGCCAGCAGCCAAGGGCGGCAGACACCCGACACTGAAGCTTTCTTT. Translation gives CASSQGRQTPDTEAFF.